These 30 T cell receptor beta chains originate from one sample sequenced in a study of shared clonotypes between healthy human individuals. Generated by immunoSEQ multiplex PCR, the TCRdb table keeps only in-frame clones and is missing some. Seen here are 2 million to 3 million clones, roughly 93% observed once, and the top ten hold more than 0.35%. The sample was naive CD4+ T cells from PBMCs. Specified subset: CD45RA+ positively selected. The receptors come from a young man in good health. Some clones in this sample may be carry-over from other donors' samples.

The chain uses TRBV18 and TRBJ1-1; 9 positions match TRBD1. CDR1 is KGHSH and CDR2 is LQKENI in the germline V gene. J lost 4 bases, V lost 5 bases, and 5 bases had no gene match. CDR3 length equals 14 residues. In DNA form, the CDR3 reads TGTGCCAGCTCAACGGGGGACAGGGTCACTGAAGCTTTCTTT. Encoded protein: CASSTGDRVTEAFF.

The chain couples TRBV6-5 to TRBJ1-1; D call uncertain. This CDR3 comprises 14 residues. V dropped 2 bases and J dropped 4 bases, with 11 bases sitting between them. CDR1 and CDR2 (germline): MNHEY, SVGAGI. The CDR3 DNA is TGTGCCAGCAGTTACGATGTCCGGGGCACTGAAGCTTTCTTT. As protein: CASSYDVRGTEAFF.

V is TRBV4-2 and J is TRBJ1-4; no clear D. With 2 bases removed from V and 3 bases from J, the gap between germline ends came to 13 bases. This CDR3 is built from 16 residues. Germline V CDR1 and CDR2: LGHNA, YNFKEQ. CDR3 region: CASSQSQTDPNEKLFF. The DNA of the CDR3 is TGTGCCAGCAGCCAATCCCAAACAGATCCTAATGAAAAACTGTTTTTT.

The genes are TRBV28 and TRBJ1-4, with D possibly matching TRBD1 (5 bases). V lost 5 bases to trimming and J lost 6 bases, with 13 bases between them. Per the germline V gene, CDR1 is MDHEN and CDR2 is SYDVKM. The CDR3 totals 14 residues. CDR3 coding DNA: TGTGCCAGCAGTCGGGGCGACTCCCATGAAAAACTGTTTTTT. The encoded protein is CASSRGDSHEKLFF.

V usage is TRBV4-3 and J usage is TRBJ2-7; D uncertain. The CDR3 extends over 16 amino acids. V was pared by 4 bases and J by 3 bases, with 19 bases between. The germline gives CDR1 LGHNA, CDR2 YSLEER. Written as DNA, the CDR3 is TGCGCCAGCAGCCCAGGTCCGGCTAACAGCCACTACGAGCAGTACTTC. It yields the protein CASSPGPANSHYEQYF.

The chain joins TRBV28 to TRBJ2-7, with D perhaps being TRBD1 or TRBD2 (5 bases each). The V gene's germline CDR1 is MDHEN and CDR2 SYDVKM. The CDR3 is 12 residues long. CDR3 nucleotide sequence: TGTGGTTCGGGGCAGGTGAGCTACGAGCAGTACTTC. Translated: CGSGQVSYEQYF.

The chain carries TRBV9 and TRBJ1-2; D is undetermined. The CDR3 extends over 13 amino acids. Trimming removed 3 bases from V and 4 bases from J, with 10 bases in between. CDR1 is SGDLS, CDR2 YYNGEE, per germline. The CDR3 DNA is TGTGCCAGCAGCGGCGGGGTGGGCTATGGCTACACCTTC. Its protein is CASSGGVGYGYTF.

The V and J genes are TRBV7-9 and TRBJ2-7; D may be TRBD1 (5 bases). V lost 5 bases, J lost 7 bases, and 24 bases lay in between. This CDR3 region has 16 residues. Germline values: CDR1 SEHNR, CDR2 FQNEAQ (reference sequence). The chain's CDR3 is CASSQQGVGPLTEQYF. DNA for the CDR3: TGTGCCAGCAGCCAACAAGGGGTGGGGCCCCTTACGGAGCAGTACTTC.

The chain couples TRBV30 to TRBJ2-3; the D is unclear. Germline V CDR1 and CDR2: GTSNPN, SVGIG (reference sequence). With 4 bases removed from V and 6 bases from J, the gap between germline ends came to 17 bases. The CDR3 runs to 14 residues. The CDR3 DNA reads TGTGCCTGGATCTCTAGTATCCATTTGGATACGCAGTATTTT. This sequence encodes CAWISSIHLDTQYF. The whole variable domain, filled in from reference TRBV30 and TRBJ2-3, reads SQTIHQWPATLVQPVGSPLSLECTVEGTSNPNLYWYRQAAGRGLQLLFYSVGIGQISSEVPQNLSASRPQDRQFILSSKKLLLSDSGFYLCAWISSIHLDTQYFGPGTRLTVL.

The chain recombines TRBV18 with TRBJ2-4; 12 nucleotides align to TRBD2. J lost 1 base, V lost 1 base, and 5 bases had no gene match. The CDR3 covers 18 residues. The germline V gene encodes CDR1 KGHSH and CDR2 LQKENI. Here the CDR3 reads CASSPLPLAGGAKNIQYF. CDR3 in DNA: TGTGCCAGCTCACCACTTCCCCTAGCGGGAGGGGCCAAAAACATTCAGTACTTC.

The CDR3 reads CARCPRGEGKETQYF. The CDR3 DNA reads TGTGCCAGGTGCCCCAGGGGGGAAGGAAAGGAGACCCAGTACTTC. The J gene is TRBJ2-5, the V gene TRBV6-1, with D perhaps TRBD1 (7 bases). V was pared by 9 bases and J by 5 bases, with 22 bases between. The germline gives CDR1 MNHNS, CDR2 SASEGT. This CDR3 is 15 amino acids long.

The J gene is TRBJ1-2, the V gene TRBV27, with D possibly TRBD1 on 5 matching bases. The V gene lost 4 bases and the J gene lost 0 bases, with 9 bases spanning the gap. CDR3 size: 14 residues. Germline V gene sequence: CDR1 MNHEY, CDR2 SMNVEV (reference sequence). For the CDR3, the DNA is TGTGCCAGCAGTTGGGGGGGAACTAACTATGGCTACACCTTC. Its protein product is CASSWGGTNYGYTF.

This clone was recorded once. The CDR3 protein is CASRGARPQNTGELFF. CDR3 sequence (DNA): TGCGCCAGCAGAGGAGCCAGGCCCCAGAACACCGGGGAGCTGTTTTTT. The rearrangement joins TRBV4-1 to TRBJ2-2; D is uncertain. The CDR3 totals 16 residues. Germline values: CDR1 MGHRA, CDR2 YSYEKL. Deletions cut 6 bases from V and 1 base from J, with 15 bases between.

This clone occurred many times. The chain has TRBV5-1 and TRBJ2-5; tentative D call: TRBD2 (5 bases). The CDR3 extends over 16 amino acids. Germline V gene data show CDR1 as SGHRS and CDR2 as YFSETQ. Trimming left V 0 bases short and J 4 bases short, with 16 bases between. The CDR3 region is CASSLGGSSISETQYF. Here the CDR3 DNA reads TGCGCCAGCAGCTTGGGGGGATCTAGCATTTCAGAGACCCAGTACTTC.

The chain links TRBV5-1 to TRBJ2-3, with D hard to call. There are 16 residues in the CDR3. V dropped 0 bases and J dropped 0 bases, with 11 bases sitting between them. The V gene's germline CDR1 is SGHRS and CDR2 YFSETQ. The CDR3 sequence is CASSLDVGKSTDTQYF. The CDR3 DNA reads as TGCGCCAGCAGCTTGGACGTCGGAAAGAGCACAGATACGCAGTATTTT.

This chain links TRBV27 with TRBJ2-7, with D uncertain. Germline values: CDR1 MNHEY, CDR2 SMNVEV (reference sequence). The CDR3 contains 15 residues. The ends were cut back, 2 bases at V and 3 bases at J, with 14 bases in the middle. DNA for the CDR3: TGTGCCAGCAGTTTAAGGAAGGAGTTCGTCTACGAGCAGTACTTC. It translates to CASSLRKEFVYEQYF.

CDR3 amino acids: CASSWEGNQPQHF. The CDR3 DNA is TGCGCCAGCAGCTGGGAGGGGAATCAGCCCCAGCATTTT. J is TRBJ1-5 and V is TRBV5-1, with D tentatively TRBD1 (5 bases). The germline V gene has CDR1 SGHRS and CDR2 YFSETQ. V was shortened by 3 bases and J by 4 bases, with 8 bases between the two germline ends. The CDR3 is made up of 13 amino acids.

The chain recombines TRBV29-1 with TRBJ2-4, with D unresolved. Looked up from germline, CDR1 is SQVTM and CDR2 is ANQGSEA. The CDR3 consists of 16 residues. V lost 5 bases, J lost 0 bases, and 17 bases lay in between. The CDR3 spells CSVLFDGTVAKNIQYF. The CDR3 DNA reads as TGCAGCGTTCTTTTTGATGGTACCGTAGCCAAAAACATTCAGTACTTC.

The gene calls are TRBV2 and TRBJ2-1; TRBD2 aligns across 11 bases. Per germline, CDR1 SNHLY and CDR2 FYNNEI. V trimming: 6 bases; J trimming: 6 bases; junction bases outside the gene matches: 7. This CDR3 region has 15 residues. The CDR3 region is CASRVAGGPSNEQFF. CDR3 coding DNA: TGTGCCAGCAGGGTAGCGGGAGGGCCCTCCAATGAGCAGTTCTTC.

The chain couples TRBV5-1 to TRBJ2-2, with no clear D. Germline V gene lookup returns CDR1 SGHRS and CDR2 YFSETQ. The CDR3 covers 16 residues. V gave up 0 bases and J gave up 0 bases, with 9 bases separating them. In DNA form, the CDR3 reads TGCGCCAGCAGCTTGGTAATAGGTGCGAACACCGGGGAGCTGTTTTTT. This encodes CASSLVIGANTGELFF.

This chain uses TRBV5-5 with TRBJ1-3, with 7 bases fitting TRBD1. Per germline, CDR1 SGHKS and CDR2 YYEKEE (reference sequence). The CDR3 has 16 amino acids. Unmatched junction bases numbered 7, after V lost 4 bases and J lost 0 bases. The CDR3 loop reads CASSEGAPGSGNTIYF. For the CDR3, the DNA is TGTGCCAGCAGCGAGGGGGCGCCGGGCTCTGGAAACACCATATATTTT.

This clone was seen at least ten times. The CDR3 sequence: CASSSIGTGGYTF. The CDR3 bases are TGTGCCAGCAGCTCTATCGGGACAGGCGGCTACACCTTC. The rearrangement uses TRBV7-9 and TRBJ1-2, with 8 bases aligning to TRBD1. CDR1 is SEHNR and CDR2 is FQNEAQ in the germline V gene (reference sequence). V trimming: 4 bases; J trimming: 8 bases; junction bases outside the gene matches: 6. CDR3 length: 13 residues.

V is TRBV30 and J is TRBJ1-4, with unresolved D. The length of the CDR3 is 11 residues. Trimming took off 2 bases at V and 7 bases at J, with 5 bases between the two ends. Germline CDR1 is GTSNPN and CDR2 is SVGIG (reference sequence). The CDR3 spells CAWSLFEKLFF. The CDR3 DNA follows: TGTGCCTGGAGTCTCTTTGAAAAACTGTTTTTT. Full variable domain (remainder filled in from reference TRBV30 and TRBJ1-4): SQTIHQWPATLVQPVGSPLSLECTVEGTSNPNLYWYRQAAGRGLQLLFYSVGIGQISSEVPQNLSASRPQDRQFILSSKKLLLSDSGFYLCAWSLFEKLFFGSGTQLSVL.

The rearrangement links TRBV7-9 to TRBJ1-1; D is unresolved. The CDR3 extends over 14 amino acids. The V end lost 0 bases, the J end lost 6 bases, and 11 bases lay between the germline ends. Germline V lookup: CDR1 SEHNR, CDR2 FQNEAQ (reference sequence). The CDR3 spells CASSLANPGSEAFF. The CDR3 DNA sequence: TGTGCCAGCAGCTTAGCGAACCCCGGATCTGAAGCTTTCTTT.

This rearrangement joins TRBV28 to TRBJ2-5; 8 bases line up with TRBD1. J was trimmed by 5 bases and V by 2 bases; bases with no gene match: 4. Germline V gene lookup returns CDR1 MDHEN and CDR2 SYDVKM. This CDR3 comprises 14 residues. The CDR3 is CASSLPRTGETQYF. CDR3 in DNA: TGTGCCAGCAGTTTACCCCGGACAGGGGAGACCCAGTACTTC. Variable domain in full (rest from reference TRBV28 and TRBJ2-5): DVKVTQSSRYLVKRTGEKVFLECVQDMDHENMFWYRQDPGLGLRLIYFSYDVKMKEKGDIPEGYSVSREKKERFSLILESASTNQTSMYLCASSLPRTGETQYFGPGTRLLVL.

The rearrangement joins TRBV6-1 to TRBJ2-4; D is uncertain. V gave up 3 bases and J gave up 8 bases, with 11 bases separating them. The CDR3 covers 13 residues. Germline CDR1 and CDR2: MNHNS and SASEGT. The DNA for the CDR3 is TGTGCCAGCAGTGATCGGTACCGGGACATTCAGTACTTC. Amino acids: CASSDRYRDIQYF.

The chain recombines TRBV30 with TRBJ2-1, with D maybe TRBD2 (5 bases). This CDR3 has 15 residues. Looked up from germline, CDR1 is GTSNPN and CDR2 is SVGIG (reference sequence). Deletions cut 5 bases from V and 2 bases from J, with 16 bases between. CDR3 loop: CAWVPRTGPYNEQFF. The DNA of the CDR3 is TGTGCCTGGGTGCCCCGGACTGGACCCTACAATGAGCAGTTCTTC. Drawing the rest from reference TRBV30 and TRBJ2-1, the complete variable domain is SQTIHQWPATLVQPVGSPLSLECTVEGTSNPNLYWYRQAAGRGLQLLFYSVGIGQISSEVPQNLSASRPQDRQFILSSKKLLLSDSGFYLCAWVPRTGPYNEQFFGPGTRLTVL.

Points on this clone: At the DNA level, this CDR3 is encoded by other sequences in the same sample as well. The rearrangement links TRBV9 to TRBJ2-1; 7 bases map to TRBD2. The trim removed 0 bases at V and 2 bases at J, leaving 2 bases unmatched. The germline V gene has CDR1 SGDLS and CDR2 YYNGEE. The CDR3 has 15 amino acids. CDR3 coding DNA: TGTGCCAGCAGCGTAGGACTAGCAACCTACAATGAGCAGTTCTTC. It yields the protein CASSVGLATYNEQFF.

V usage is TRBV18 and J usage is TRBJ2-7, with 12 bases aligning to TRBD2. The germline CDR1 and CDR2 sequences are KGHSH and LQKENI. The CDR3 consists of 15 residues. The junction had 9 bases not matched to a gene; V was cut back by 6 bases and J by 6 bases. The CDR3 region has the DNA TGTGCCAGCTCCCCAGGGGAACTAGCGGGAGGCGAGCAGTACTTC. Its protein is CASSPGELAGGEQYF.

The chain combines TRBV5-1 with TRBJ1-1; D gene unclear. This CDR3 is 12 amino acids long. CDR1 and CDR2 (germline): SGHRS, YFSETQ. V was cut by 1 base and J by 8 bases, with 9 bases left in between. CDR3 DNA: TGCGCCAGCAGCTTGCATCCGGGAGAAGCTTTCTTT. Translation: CASSLHPGEAFF.